This entry lists 27 T cell receptor beta chains sequenced from one sample in a study of CXCR3-negative and CXCR3-positive naive CD8 T cells. The authors prepared UMI-labeled TRB cDNA libraries by 5' RACE. TCRdb reprocessed the 5' RACE reads and keeps a single row for each CDR3 protein, giving no DNA. The data show 69,000 or so distinct CDR3 sequences, and the top ten clones hold approximately 1.5%. Source material: naive CXCR3- CD8+ T cells from blood. Subset denoted: CD45RO-CCR7+CD27+CD95- naive CD8+ T cells lacking CXCR3 (TNR3-). These receptors all stem from a human donor in good health. Some clones in this sample may be carry-over from other donors' samples.

The V call is TRBV10-3, the J call TRBJ2-2; no DNA is available, so the TRBD1 call from TCRdb remains unchecked. CDR3 size: 16 residues. Looked up from germline, CDR1 is ENHRY and CDR2 is SYGVKD. The CDR3: CAIYRTGTRSTGELFF.

The CDR3: CASRYSGGDNEQFF. This chain uses TRBV6-2 or TRBV6-3 with TRBJ2-1; TCRdb proposes TRBD2, but this gene call is untestable without DNA. Per the germline V gene, CDR1 is MNHEY and CDR2 is SVGEGT. This CDR3 contains 14 residues.

The chain is built from TRBV11-2 and TRBJ2-1; TCRdb returns TRBD2, unconfirmable since there is no DNA. Germline CDR1 is SGHAT and CDR2 is FQNNGV. This CDR3 has 15 amino acids. CDR3: CASSPGTSGSQGQFF.

The CDR3 sequence: CASSQPGQTYGYTF. V gene TRBV6-5 combines with J gene TRBJ1-2; no DNA is available, so the TRBD1 call from TCRdb remains unchecked. Per germline, CDR1 MNHEY and CDR2 SVGAGI. The CDR3 is made up of 14 amino acids.

The chain recombines TRBV7-2 with TRBJ2-7; TCRdb outputs TRBD1, but without DNA this stays unchecked. CDR1 SGHTA and CDR2 FQGNSA come from the germline V gene. The CDR3 totals 15 residues. CDR3 region: CASSSGQGGGYEQYF.

The CDR3 loop reads CASSSRAGGSSTDTQYF. The V gene is TRBV7-9, the J gene TRBJ2-3; the TCRdb D gene call, TRBD2, has no DNA to confirm it. The length of the CDR3 is 17 residues. The germline V gene encodes CDR1 SEHNR and CDR2 FQNEAQ (reference sequence).

The genes are TRBV12-3 or TRBV12-4 and TRBJ1-2; TCRdb gives TRBD1 as the D gene, but with no DNA this cannot be confirmed. This CDR3 spans 15 amino acids. The CDR3: CASTPTGTVNYGYTF.

The genes are TRBV20-1 and TRBJ2-7. Germline V gene sequence: CDR1 DFQATT, CDR2 SNEGSKA (reference sequence). The CDR3 totals 15 residues. The CDR3 reads CSARDLADVSYEQYF.

V and J are TRBV20-1 and TRBJ2-1; TCRdb returns TRBD1, unconfirmable since there is no DNA. The CDR3 runs to 15 residues. In germline, CDR1 is DFQATT, CDR2 SNEGSKA (reference sequence). The CDR3 sequence is CSAPGQGLDNNEQFF.

The chain has TRBV9 and TRBJ2-2; TCRdb's D call, TRBD1, is unchecked because there is no DNA. The CDR3 is 14 amino acids. In germline, CDR1 is SGDLS, CDR2 YYNGEE. Here the CDR3 reads CASSAGQGIWELFF.

V usage is TRBV29-1 and J usage is TRBJ2-1; TCRdb proposes TRBD1, but this gene call is untestable without DNA. Germline lookup yields CDR1 SQVTM and CDR2 ANQGSEA. The CDR3 length is 14 residues. CDR3 protein: CSVVVGGARNEQFF.

V gene TRBV5-5 combines with J gene TRBJ2-5. The germline gives CDR1 SGHKS, CDR2 YYEKEE (reference sequence). This CDR3 has 11 residues. Here the CDR3 reads CASSPQETQYF.

This chain connects TRBV20-1 to TRBJ2-7; checking the TCRdb D call of TRBD1 is not possible without DNA. The CDR3 runs 13 residues. Germline CDR1 is DFQATT and CDR2 is SNEGSKA (reference sequence). CDR3 protein: CSARRGNSYEQYF.

The genes are TRBV28 and TRBJ2-7; TCRdb reports TRBD1, a call that lacks DNA to check it against. Germline CDR1 MDHEN, CDR2 SYDVKM. The CDR3 spans 14 residues. The CDR3 loop is CASSFTDMSYEQYF.

V gene TRBV9 combines with J gene TRBJ2-1; TCRdb's D call of TRBD1 is untestable without DNA. CDR1 and CDR2 from the germline V gene are SGDLS and YYNGEE. The CDR3 has 12 residues. CDR3 residues: CASSPRGDEQFF.

The rearrangement links TRBV29-1 to TRBJ2-3. This CDR3 is 13 amino acids long. Germline V CDR1 and CDR2: SQVTM, ANQGSEA. This chain's CDR3 is CSVEPTDTDTQYF.

The gene calls are TRBV20-1 and TRBJ2-5; the D call of TRBD1 rests on TCRdb alone, since no DNA is present to check it. This CDR3 spans 13 amino acids. CDR1 is DFQATT, CDR2 SNEGSKA, per germline (reference sequence). CDR3 region: CSAPGAARETQYF.

The genes are TRBV6-1 and TRBJ2-7; TCRdb's D gene call, TRBD2, goes unchecked for lack of DNA. From germline, CDR1 is MNHNS and CDR2 SASEGT. The CDR3 spans 13 residues. The CDR3 here is CASSVGPGGEQYF.

The chain links TRBV23-1 to TRBJ2-7; the TRBD1 assignment by TCRdb is unverifiable without DNA. TRBV23-1 is noted as an ORF with a role that remains uncertain. This CDR3 comprises 17 residues. The CDR3 reads CASSQSSRGKGSYEQYF.

This chain uses TRBV29-1 with TRBJ2-7. CDR1 and CDR2 from the germline V gene are SQVTM and ANQGSEA. This CDR3 has 13 amino acids. The CDR3 is CSVEDTARYEQYF.

CDR3 sequence reads: CASSSADSFYGYTF. The J gene is TRBJ1-2, the V gene TRBV6-5. Germline loops: CDR1 MNHEY, CDR2 SVGAGI. CDR3 length: 14 residues.

The V and J genes are TRBV7-9 and TRBJ1-4; TCRdb picks TRBD1, but there is no DNA to check that call. The CDR3 is 13 amino acids. CDR1 is SEHNR, CDR2 FQNEAQ, per germline (reference sequence). CDR3 protein: CASSLGTGGKLFF.

The chain couples TRBV5-6 to TRBJ2-7. The CDR3 is made up of 14 amino acids. From germline, CDR1 is SGHDT and CDR2 YYEEEE. CDR3 amino acids: CASSLYASSYEQYF.

The rearrangement links TRBV29-1 to TRBJ2-7. The CDR3 runs 13 residues. Germline assignment: CDR1 SQVTM and CDR2 ANQGSEA. CDR3: CSVVSGIPYEQYF.

This sequence joins TRBV7-9 and TRBJ2-7; without DNA, the TCRdb call of TRBD2 cannot be checked. The CDR3 has 14 residues. Germline V lookup: CDR1 SEHNR, CDR2 FQNEAQ (reference sequence). The CDR3 spells CASSISGSLTEQYF.

The chain has TRBV6-2 or TRBV6-3 and TRBJ1-6; TCRdb picks TRBD1, but there is no DNA to check that call. The CDR3 runs 16 residues. Germline values: CDR1 MNHEY, CDR2 SVGEGT. Here the CDR3 reads CASSSDREEDNSPLHF.

The rearrangement uses TRBV5-1 and TRBJ2-1; TCRdb's D gene call, TRBD1, goes unchecked for lack of DNA. Germline V gene data show CDR1 as SGHRS and CDR2 as YFSETQ. The length of the CDR3 is 15 residues. The chain's CDR3 is CASSFHPGSTNEQFF.